Listed below are T cell receptor beta chains from one sample, sequenced in a study of control samples from healthy donors and cancer patients. This table comes from immunoSEQ multiplex PCR, and its TCRdb copy is limited to in-frame clones, with some not included. The sample contains fewer than 85,000 clones, almost 95% of which appear only once. Sequenced: blood. The source of these receptors is a woman aged 60-70 years in good health. The CDR3 runs from the conserved cysteine through the conserved F or W. A D gene is named only where the DNA matches it firmly. Expanded clones are given a class, and other clones once, few, many or no size at all.

CDR3 DNA: TGTGCCAGCAGCCCCTCTGGTGAAGTGGCCGGGGAGCTGTTTTTT
CDR3 protein: CASSPSGEVAGELFF
V gene: TRBV7-6
D gene: .
CDR3 length: 15
J gene: TRBJ2-2
clone size: few

CDR3 DNA: TGTGCCAGCAGCTTAAGGGTGCAGCCCCAGCATTTT
CDR3 protein: CASSLRVQPQHF
V gene: TRBV12-3/TRBV12-4
D gene: .
CDR3 length: 12
J gene: TRBJ1-5
clone size: .

CDR3 DNA: TGTGCCAGCAGTGAAGCGACAGGGGTAGAGACCCAGTACTTC
CDR3 protein: CASSEATGVETQYF
V gene: TRBV2
D gene: TRBD1
CDR3 length: 14
J gene: TRBJ2-5
clone size: .

CDR3 DNA: TGTGCCAGCAGCTTAGGGGGGGGATCTCAGCCCCAGCATTTT
CDR3 protein: CASSLGGGSQPQHF
V gene: TRBV7-9
D gene: .
CDR3 length: 14
J gene: TRBJ1-5
clone size: .

CDR3 DNA: TGCGCCAGCAGCTCCGGGACACTTGGAAACACCATATATTTT
CDR3 protein: CASSSGTLGNTIYF
V gene: TRBV5-1
D gene: .
CDR3 length: 14
J gene: TRBJ1-3
clone size: few

CDR3 DNA: TGTGCCAGCAGCTTAAGGGGATATGGCTACACCTTC
CDR3 protein: CASSLRGYGYTF
V gene: TRBV11-2
D gene: .
CDR3 length: 12
J gene: TRBJ1-2
clone size: .

CDR3 DNA: TGTGCCAGTAGATCGGCGGGTCCCAAAATGGTTCAGCCCCAGCATTTT
CDR3 protein: CASRSAGPKMVQPQHF
V gene: TRBV28
D gene: .
CDR3 length: 16
J gene: TRBJ1-5
clone size: .

CDR3 DNA: TGTGCCAGCGCCACCGGGGGACAGGGTTCAGATACGCAGTATTTT
CDR3 protein: CASATGGQGSDTQYF
V gene: TRBV28
D gene: TRBD1
CDR3 length: 15
J gene: TRBJ2-3
clone size: once

CDR3 DNA: TGTGCCAGCAGTGCACCGGGAAGTGTACCCTACGAGCAGTACTTC
CDR3 protein: CASSAPGSVPYEQYF
V gene: TRBV2
D gene: .
CDR3 length: 15
J gene: TRBJ2-7
clone size: .

CDR3 DNA: TGTGCCAGTAGTATAGGTTGGGATCCGAACACTGAAGCTTTCTTT
CDR3 protein: CASSIGWDPNTEAFF
V gene: TRBV19
D gene: .
CDR3 length: 15
J gene: TRBJ1-1
clone size: .

CDR3 DNA: TGCGCCAGCAGCCGAAATTCCGGGTCCTCAAATGAAAAACTGTTTTTT
CDR3 protein: CASSRNSGSSNEKLFF
V gene: TRBV4-3
D gene: .
CDR3 length: 16
J gene: TRBJ1-4
clone size: few

CDR3 DNA: TGTGCCTCCCCCAGAGGTAGCGGGACCTATGAGCAGTTCTTC
CDR3 protein: CASPRGSGTYEQFF
V gene: TRBV30
D gene: TRBD2
CDR3 length: 14
J gene: TRBJ2-1
clone size: .

CDR3 DNA: TGTGCCAGCAGCTTAGGTTCCTTGACTAACACCATATATTTT
CDR3 protein: CASSLGSLTNTIYF
V gene: TRBV7-2
D gene: .
CDR3 length: 14
J gene: TRBJ1-3
clone size: .

CDR3 DNA: TGTGCCAGCAGGTTTGACAGGGGGCGAGTGTACGAGCAGTACTTC
CDR3 protein: CASRFDRGRVYEQYF
V gene: TRBV2
D gene: TRBD1
CDR3 length: 15
J gene: TRBJ2-7
clone size: .

CDR3 DNA: TGTGCCAGCGGGCTAGTCGCCGGGGAGCTGTTTTTT
CDR3 protein: CASGLVAGELFF
V gene: TRBV11-2
D gene: .
CDR3 length: 12
J gene: TRBJ2-2
clone size: .

CDR3 DNA: TGTGCCAGCAGTTCACCGGGACAGGGAATCAATGAGCAGTTCTTC
CDR3 protein: CASSSPGQGINEQFF
V gene: TRBV27
D gene: TRBD1
CDR3 length: 15
J gene: TRBJ2-1
clone size: .

CDR3 DNA: TGTGCCAGCAGTTCAGGGGCGGAGGGGAACACTGAAGCTTTCTTT
CDR3 protein: CASSSGAEGNTEAFF
V gene: TRBV28
D gene: .
CDR3 length: 15
J gene: TRBJ1-1
clone size: .

CDR3 DNA: TGTGCCAGCAGTTACGAGGTCAATACCTTCTATGGCTACACCTTC
CDR3 protein: CASSYEVNTFYGYTF
V gene: TRBV6-6
D gene: .
CDR3 length: 15
J gene: TRBJ1-2
clone size: .

CDR3 DNA: TGTGCCAGCAGCCGGCGAGGCAGCCCTTATGGCTACACCTTC
CDR3 protein: CASSRRGSPYGYTF
V gene: TRBV6-2/TRBV6-3
D gene: .
CDR3 length: 14
J gene: TRBJ1-2
clone size: .

CDR3 DNA: TGCGCCAGCAGCCAAGATTACAAGAACACTGAAGCTTTCTTT
CDR3 protein: CASSQDYKNTEAFF
V gene: TRBV4-3
D gene: .
CDR3 length: 14
J gene: TRBJ1-1
clone size: .

CDR3 DNA: TGTGCCAGCAGCCAAAGCCTGGCGGGTGGAAATAAAGAGACCCAGTACTTC
CDR3 protein: CASSQSLAGGNKETQYF
V gene: TRBV3-1/TRBV3-2
D gene: .
CDR3 length: 17
J gene: TRBJ2-5
clone size: once

CDR3 DNA: TGTGCCAGCAGCTCGGACAGGGTGCAGTACTATGGATCACCCCTCCACTTT
CDR3 protein: CASSSDRVQYYGSPLHF
V gene: TRBV7-9
D gene: TRBD1
CDR3 length: 17
J gene: TRBJ1-6
clone size: .

CDR3 DNA: TGTGCCAGCAGCCAGGCCGGGACAGGGGGGTTCAACTATGGCTACACCTTC
CDR3 protein: CASSQAGTGGFNYGYTF
V gene: TRBV4-2
D gene: TRBD1
CDR3 length: 17
J gene: TRBJ1-2
clone size: .